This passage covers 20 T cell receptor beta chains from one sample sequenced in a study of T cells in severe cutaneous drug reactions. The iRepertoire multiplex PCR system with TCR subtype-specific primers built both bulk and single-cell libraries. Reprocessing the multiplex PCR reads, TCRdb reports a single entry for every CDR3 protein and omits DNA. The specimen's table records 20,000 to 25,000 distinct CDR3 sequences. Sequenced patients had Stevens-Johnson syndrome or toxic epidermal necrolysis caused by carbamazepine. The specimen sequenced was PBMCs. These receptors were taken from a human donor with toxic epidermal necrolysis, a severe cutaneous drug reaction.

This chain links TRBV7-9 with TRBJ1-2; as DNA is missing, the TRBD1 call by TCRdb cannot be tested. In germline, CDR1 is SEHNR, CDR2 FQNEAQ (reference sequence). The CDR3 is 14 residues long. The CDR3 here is CASSWGDRAYGYTF.

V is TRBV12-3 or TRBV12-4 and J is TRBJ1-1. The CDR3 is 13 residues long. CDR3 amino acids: CASSYARDTEAFF.

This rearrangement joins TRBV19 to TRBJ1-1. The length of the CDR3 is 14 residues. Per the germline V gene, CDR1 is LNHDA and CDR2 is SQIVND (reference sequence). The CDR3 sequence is CASSIGRANTEAFF.

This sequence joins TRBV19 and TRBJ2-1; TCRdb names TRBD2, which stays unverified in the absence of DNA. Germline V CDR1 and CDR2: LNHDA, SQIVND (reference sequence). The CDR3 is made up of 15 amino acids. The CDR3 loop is CASSNSRSSYNEQFF.

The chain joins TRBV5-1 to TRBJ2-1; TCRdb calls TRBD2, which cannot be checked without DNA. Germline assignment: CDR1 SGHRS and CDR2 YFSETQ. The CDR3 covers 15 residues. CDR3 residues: CASSSGLARGGEQFF.

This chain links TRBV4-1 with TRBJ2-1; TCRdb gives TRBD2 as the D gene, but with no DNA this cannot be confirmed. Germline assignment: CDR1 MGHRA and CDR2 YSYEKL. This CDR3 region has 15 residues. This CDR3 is CASSQDVAGGNEQFF.

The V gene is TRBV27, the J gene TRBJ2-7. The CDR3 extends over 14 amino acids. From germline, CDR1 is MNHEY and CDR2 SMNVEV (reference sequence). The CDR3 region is CASSLSTHAYEQYF.

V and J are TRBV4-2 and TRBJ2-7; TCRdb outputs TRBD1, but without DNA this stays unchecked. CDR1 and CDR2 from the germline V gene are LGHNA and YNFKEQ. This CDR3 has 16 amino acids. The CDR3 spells CASSQVRGDRGWEQYF.

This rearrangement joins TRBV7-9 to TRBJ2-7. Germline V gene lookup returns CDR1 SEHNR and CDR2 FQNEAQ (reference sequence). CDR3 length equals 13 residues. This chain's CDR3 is CASSLEGIYEQYF.

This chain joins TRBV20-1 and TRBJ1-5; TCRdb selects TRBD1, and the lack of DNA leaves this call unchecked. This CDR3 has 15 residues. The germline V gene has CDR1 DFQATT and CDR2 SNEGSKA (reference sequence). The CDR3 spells CSVPGQGASSQPQHF.

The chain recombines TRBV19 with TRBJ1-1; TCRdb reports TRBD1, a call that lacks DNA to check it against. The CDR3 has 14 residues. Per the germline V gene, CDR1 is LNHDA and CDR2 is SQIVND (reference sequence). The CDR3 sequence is CASSWGTRNTEAFF.

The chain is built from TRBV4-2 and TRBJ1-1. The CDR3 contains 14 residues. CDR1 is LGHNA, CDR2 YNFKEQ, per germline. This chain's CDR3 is CASSQEVGGTEAFF.

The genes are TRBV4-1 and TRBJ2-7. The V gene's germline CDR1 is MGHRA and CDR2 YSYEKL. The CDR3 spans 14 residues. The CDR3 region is CASSQDENSYEQYF.

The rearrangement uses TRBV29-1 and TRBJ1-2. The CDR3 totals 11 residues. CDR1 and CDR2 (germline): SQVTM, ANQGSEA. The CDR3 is CSVELSFDYTF.

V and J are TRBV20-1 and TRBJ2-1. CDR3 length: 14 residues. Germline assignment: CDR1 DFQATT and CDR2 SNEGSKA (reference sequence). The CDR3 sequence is CSARRFSSYNEQFF.

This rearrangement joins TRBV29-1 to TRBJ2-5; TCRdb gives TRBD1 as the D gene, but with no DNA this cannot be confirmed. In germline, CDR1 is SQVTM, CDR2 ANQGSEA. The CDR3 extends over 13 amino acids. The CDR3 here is CSVLTGGQETQYF.

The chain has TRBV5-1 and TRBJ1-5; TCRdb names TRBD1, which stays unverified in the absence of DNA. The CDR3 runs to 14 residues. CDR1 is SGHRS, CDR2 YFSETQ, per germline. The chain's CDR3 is CASSLGEGSQPQHF.

CDR3: CASSLITGGYTGELFF. This chain joins TRBV12-3 or TRBV12-4 and TRBJ2-2; TCRdb lists TRBD1, though no DNA is available to test this call. This CDR3 is built from 16 residues.

CDR3 sequence reads: CASSLGDGFNTEAFF. The gene calls are TRBV5-1 and TRBJ1-1. The germline V gene encodes CDR1 SGHRS and CDR2 YFSETQ. This CDR3 comprises 15 residues.

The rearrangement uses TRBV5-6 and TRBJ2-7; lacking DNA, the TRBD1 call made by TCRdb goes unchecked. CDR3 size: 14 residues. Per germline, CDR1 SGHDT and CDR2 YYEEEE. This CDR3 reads CASRYDRGRGEQYF. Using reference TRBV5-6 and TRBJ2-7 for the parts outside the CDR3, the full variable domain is DAGVTQSPTHLIKTRGQQVTLRCSPKSGHDTVSWYQQALGQGPQFIFQYYEEEERQRGNFPDRFSGHQFPNYSSELNVNALLLGDSALYLCASRYDRGRGEQYFGPGTRLTVT.